The 10 T cell receptor beta chains listed next were all sequenced from one sample in a study of control samples from healthy donors and cancer patients. Assay used: immunoSEQ multiplex PCR; TCRdb lists only in-frame clones, some missing. The top ten clones hold approximately 0.57% of a sample with some 120,000 clones, approximately 92% of them seen once. Sequences were obtained from PBMCs. These receptors were taken from an older man with head and neck cancer.

V and J are TRBV2 and TRBJ2-7; D is undetermined. The CDR3 runs 14 residues. Germline V gene lookup returns CDR1 SNHLY and CDR2 FYNNEI. V was shortened by 7 bases and J by 0 bases, with 13 bases between the two germline ends. This CDR3 is CASTGVSGSYEQYF. The CDR3 DNA is TGTGCCAGCACCGGAGTAAGTGGCTCCTACGAGCAGTACTTC.

V usage is TRBV9 and J usage is TRBJ1-2; 8 bases match TRBD1. The ends lost 5 bases at V and 7 bases at J; junction bases unmatched: 10. The germline V gene has CDR1 SGDLS and CDR2 YYNGEE. The CDR3 totals 14 residues. The CDR3 nucleotides are TGTGCCAGCAGTGACGGACAGGGACGGCGTGGCTACACCTTC. This codes for CASSDGQGRRGYTF.

CDR3 bases: TGTGCCAGCAGCTTGGGATGGGGAGACACCATATATTTT. Its translation: CASSLGWGDTIYF. The gene calls are TRBV5-4 and TRBJ1-3; no clear D. CDR1 and CDR2 (germline): SGHNT, YYREEE (reference sequence). Trimming pared 0 bases from V and 8 bases from J, leaving 9 bases between. The CDR3 has 13 amino acids.

The chain links TRBV18 to TRBJ1-2, with no clear D. V shed 2 bases and J shed 2 bases, with 12 bases lying between them. The CDR3 runs to 15 residues. Germline lookup yields CDR1 KGHSH and CDR2 LQKENI. The DNA of the CDR3 is TGTGCCAGCTCACCAGATCTAGAATCCAACTATGGCTACACCTTC. Amino acid sequence: CASSPDLESNYGYTF.

The chain has TRBV19 and TRBJ2-7, with D tentatively TRBD1 or TRBD2 (5 bases each). From germline, CDR1 is LNHDA and CDR2 SQIVND (reference sequence). The CDR3 has 14 residues. The V and J ends lost 6 bases and 6 bases respectively, with 18 bases between them. In DNA, the CDR3 is TGTGCCAGTAGAACCGGGACCTACCCTCTCGAGCAGTACTTC. Residues: CASRTGTYPLEQYF.

The rearrangement joins TRBV7-9 to TRBJ1-2; 9 bases agree with TRBD1. This CDR3 is 15 amino acids long. V was pared by 1 base and J by 0 bases, with 0 bases of the junction left unmatched. CDR1 SEHNR and CDR2 FQNEAQ come from the germline V gene (reference sequence). CDR3 region: CASSLGQGANYGYTF. The CDR3 bases are TGTGCCAGCAGCTTAGGACAGGGGGCTAACTATGGCTACACCTTC.

The rearrangement joins TRBV7-8 to TRBJ1-3; 7 positions match TRBD1. CDR1 SGHVS and CDR2 FQNEAQ come from the germline V gene. V lost 6 bases and J lost 3; bases outside the gene matches: 5. This CDR3 is built from 14 residues. The CDR3 sequence is CASRRDSGGNTIYF. The CDR3 nucleotides read TGTGCCAGCAGACGGGACAGCGGTGGAAACACCATATATTTT.

This chain joins TRBV5-6 and TRBJ1-2, with TRBD1 as a possible D gene (6 bases). CDR1 SGHDT and CDR2 YYEEEE come from the germline V gene. The CDR3 runs 15 residues. V lost 2 bases and J 4 bases, leaving 15 bases between the germline ends. CDR3 residues: CASSFGQGLGYGYTF. DNA for the CDR3: TGTGCCAGCAGCTTCGGGCAGGGGCTAGGCTATGGCTACACCTTC.

V usage is TRBV5-6 and J usage is TRBJ2-5; the D gene could be TRBD1 or TRBD2 (5 bases each). Trimming removed 4 bases from V and 5 bases from J, with 15 bases in between. The germline V gene encodes CDR1 SGHDT and CDR2 YYEEEE. The CDR3 loop spans 14 amino acids. The CDR3 sequence: CASSGQSGRETQYF. The CDR3 DNA sequence: TGTGCCAGCAGCGGCCAATCGGGGCGGGAGACCCAGTACTTC. Supplemented by reference TRBV5-6 and TRBJ2-5, the full variable domain reads DAGVTQSPTHLIKTRGQQVTLRCSPKSGHDTVSWYQQALGQGPQFIFQYYEEEERQRGNFPDRFSGHQFPNYSSELNVNALLLGDSALYLCASSGQSGRETQYFGPGTRLLVL.

This clone was recorded once. The V call is TRBV30, the J call TRBJ1-3, with D uncertain. V dropped 5 bases and J dropped 2 bases, with 16 bases sitting between them. The CDR3 totals 15 residues. Germline V gene sequence: CDR1 GTSNPN, CDR2 SVGIG (reference sequence). DNA of the CDR3: TGTGCCTGGTCCCCCCGGGCCGGCACTGGAAACACCATATATTTT. Residues: CAWSPRAGTGNTIYF.